This section outlines one TCR beta chain sequence together with its context. Its cognate antigen is unknown. The CDR3 runs to 15 residues. The junction had 7 bases not matched to a gene; V was cut back by 2 bases and J by 6 bases. Germline CDR1 and CDR2: SGDLS and YYNGEE. The source of the sample is a study of shared clonotypes between healthy human individuals. Study-wide background: Donor ages ranged 18 to 49 years: a couple of women, a few men.

Assay execution proceeded at the deep level. Assay: immunoSEQ multiplex PCR; the TCRdb copy retains only in-frame clones and omits some. The repertoire holds 2 million to 2.5 million clones, roughly 95% seen once, with 0.13% in the top ten. Regarding the study as a whole: Larger richness was generally estimated for naive than memory subsets.

The V and J genes are TRBV9 and TRBJ2-1; 8 nucleotides line up with TRBD2. The sequencing input was naive CD4+ T cells sorted from blood. Specified subset: CD45RA+ positively selected. The receptor was derived from a man aged 18 to 30 in good health. The CDR3 bases are TGTGCCAGCAGCGTGGCTAGCGGGTCTCGCAATGAGCAGTTCTTC. This codes for CASSVASGSRNEQFF.